Given below is one T cell receptor (beta chain) in context. This sample stems from a study of blood T cell repertoires in COVID-19. With V trimmed by 3 bases and J by 9 bases, 6 bases remained unmatched. Germline loops: CDR1 SGHRS, CDR2 YFSETQ. The CDR3 has 16 amino acids. The Seattle patients, enrolled during active infection, were followed longitudinally. Original methodology: Amplification from reference gene primers served as the basis for estimated nucleated cell counts. Sequencing was performed with immunoSEQ multiplex PCR; in TCRdb, only in-frame clones are kept and a portion is missing. V, J and clone size are those of that table, while D and trimming were read from the DNA. The table lists tens of thousands of clones, 70% to 90% of them singletons.

The gene calls are TRBV5-1 and TRBJ2-1, with TRBD2 identical over 16 bases. This receptor was identified in a woman over 75 with COVID-19, enrolled during active disease. Sequencing was carried out using peripheral blood. The CDR3: CASSSPGLAGGAEQFF. The CDR3 region has the DNA TGCGCCAGCAGCTCACCGGGACTAGCGGGAGGGGCTGAGCAGTTCTTC.